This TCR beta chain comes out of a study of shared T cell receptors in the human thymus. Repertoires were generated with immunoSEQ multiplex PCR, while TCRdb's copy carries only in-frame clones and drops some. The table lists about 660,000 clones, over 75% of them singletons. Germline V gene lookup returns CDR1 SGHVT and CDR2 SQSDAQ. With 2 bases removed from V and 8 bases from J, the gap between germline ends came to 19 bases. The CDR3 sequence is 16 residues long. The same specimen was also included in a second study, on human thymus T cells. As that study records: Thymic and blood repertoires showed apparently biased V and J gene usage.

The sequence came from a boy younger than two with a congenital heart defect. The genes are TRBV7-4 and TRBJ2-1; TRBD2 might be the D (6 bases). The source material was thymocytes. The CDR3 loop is CASSLMRDPAQDEQFF. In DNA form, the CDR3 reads TGTGCCAGCAGCTTAATGCGGGACCCCGCACAAGATGAGCAGTTCTTC.